These 18 T cell receptor beta chains were sequenced from one sample in a study of memory CD4+ T cells and cytomegalovirus serostatus. Produced via immunoSEQ multiplex PCR; TCRdb's table is partial and in-frame only. The table includes some 52,000 clones, roughly 78% detected once. Single viable CD3+CD4+CD8-CD45RO+ cells were sorted as the memory CD4+ T cells. Source material: memory CD4+ T cells from blood. Source of these receptors: an adult in good health and CMV-seronegative.

The genes are TRBV7-9 and TRBJ1-1, with 8 bases lining up with TRBD1. Germline CDR1 and CDR2: SEHNR and FQNEAQ (reference sequence). The CDR3 is made up of 16 amino acids. The V gene end was trimmed by 1 base and the J gene end by 4 bases; junction bases not matched to a gene: 8. This CDR3 is CASSLGQDRVSTEAFF. Written as DNA, the CDR3 is TGTGCCAGCAGCTTAGGCCAGGACAGGGTCAGCACTGAAGCTTTCTTT.

This chain connects TRBV4-1 to TRBJ2-5; TRBD2 matches 12 bases. The CDR3 covers 22 residues. Germline-derived CDR1 and CDR2 are MGHRA and YSYEKL. Germline trimming cut 0 bases from V and 4 bases from J; bases unmatched to any gene: 21. The CDR3 is CASSQERPPSLAGGPRRETQYF. For the CDR3, the DNA is TGCGCCAGCAGCCAAGAAAGACCCCCCTCTCTAGCGGGGGGGCCGAGGAGAGAGACCCAGTACTTC.

V and J are TRBV18 and TRBJ1-4; a possible D gene is TRBD1 (6 bases). The V and J ends lost 4 bases and 3 bases respectively, with 18 bases between them. The CDR3 is 17 residues long. Looked up from germline, CDR1 is KGHSH and CDR2 is LQKENI. The CDR3 loop is CASSRKGGAGSNEKLFF. The CDR3 region has the DNA TGTGCCAGCTCACGTAAAGGGGGGGCCGGCTCTAATGAAAAACTGTTTTTT.

The rearrangement links TRBV5-1 to TRBJ2-5, with 8 bases lining up with TRBD2. This CDR3 region has 15 residues. The V gene's germline CDR1 is SGHRS and CDR2 YFSETQ. With 0 bases clipped from V and 4 bases from J, the junction kept 5 bases outside the gene matches. CDR3 region: CASSLAMAGGETQYF. The CDR3, as DNA: TGCGCCAGCAGCTTGGCAATGGCGGGGGGAGAGACCCAGTACTTC.

A single count supports this clone. The CDR3 region has the DNA TGCGCCAGCAGCTTGGTTGGGGATAGCACAGATACGCAGTATTTT. Translated: CASSLVGDSTDTQYF. The chain recombines TRBV5-1 with TRBJ2-3; D unclear. The CDR3 consists of 15 residues. The V and J ends lost 0 bases and 0 bases respectively, with 8 bases between them. From germline, CDR1 is SGHRS and CDR2 YFSETQ. Filled out from reference TRBV5-1 and TRBJ2-3, the complete variable domain reads KAGVTQTPRYLIKTRGQQVTLSCSPISGHRSVSWYQQTPGQGLQFLFEYFSETQRNKGNFPGRFSGRQFSNSRSEMNVSTLELGDSALYLCASSLVGDSTDTQYFGPGTRLTVL.

This clone was detected only once. The rearrangement uses TRBV6-1 and TRBJ1-4; D not certain. The CDR3 length is 14 residues. Germline-derived CDR1 and CDR2 are MNHNS and SASEGT. V lost 7 bases, J lost 7 bases, and 16 bases lay in between. The CDR3 DNA reads as TGTGCCAGCAAAAGGGCCGGAGGAGGTGAAAAACTGTTTTTT. It yields the protein CASKRAGGGEKLFF.

This chain uses TRBV28 with TRBJ1-5, with 12 bases aligning to TRBD1. CDR3 length: 17 amino acids. Germline-derived CDR1 and CDR2 are MDHEN and SYDVKM. V trimming: 5 bases; J trimming: 1 base; junction bases outside the gene matches: 6. CDR3 sequence (DNA): TGTGCCAGCAGTGTGGGACAGGGGGCACGGAGCAATCAGCCCCAGCATTTT. Translation gives CASSVGQGARSNQPQHF.

The chain links TRBV5-1 to TRBJ2-3; 12 bases match TRBD1. CDR3 length: 16 amino acids. V shed 0 bases, J shed 5 bases, and the junction held 4 bases outside the gene matches. The germline V gene encodes CDR1 SGHRS and CDR2 YFSETQ. The CDR3 DNA is TGCGCCAGCAGCTTGGAAGGGACAGGGGGCAAAGATACGCAGTATTTT. It encodes CASSLEGTGGKDTQYF.

This clone occurred a few times. The gene calls are TRBV2 and TRBJ1-1; D is perhaps TRBD1 (5 bases). From germline, CDR1 is SNHLY and CDR2 FYNNEI. This CDR3 is 11 amino acids long. V was shortened by 3 bases and J by 10 bases, with 9 bases between the two germline ends. CDR3 DNA: TGTGCCAGCAGTGAGAGCAGGGCAGCTTTCTTT. It translates to CASSESRAAFF.

The V and J genes are TRBV28 and TRBJ1-4; no firm D call. Germline V CDR1 and CDR2: MDHEN, SYDVKM. The CDR3 extends over 15 amino acids. V lost 0 bases and J 8 bases, leaving 13 bases between the germline ends. This CDR3 is CASSLWDGNREKLFF. CDR3 DNA sequence: TGTGCCAGCAGTTTATGGGACGGAAACCGGGAAAAACTGTTTTTT.

This chain joins TRBV30 and TRBJ1-1; tentatively, D is TRBD1 (6 bases). Trimming left V 8 bases short and J 3 bases short, with 19 bases between. Germline CDR1 reads GTSNPN; CDR2 reads SVGIG (reference sequence). The CDR3 has 14 residues. The CDR3 loop reads CARRSGTLYTEAFF. The CDR3 nucleotides are TGTGCCCGTCGATCCGGGACACTTTACACTGAAGCTTTCTTT.

This clone was seen once. The V and J genes are TRBV10-1 and TRBJ2-3, with 10 bases fitting TRBD1. The CDR3 sequence is 13 residues long. Looked up from germline, CDR1 is WNHNN and CDR2 is SYGVQD (reference sequence). V was pared by 6 bases and J by 5 bases, with 2 bases of the junction left unmatched. CDR3 DNA: TGCGCCAGCAGGACAGGGGGCGTAGATACGCAGTATTTT. It yields the protein CASRTGGVDTQYF.

J is TRBJ2-5 and V is TRBV19; D is ambiguous. Trimming stripped 5 bases from V and 4 bases from J, with 11 bases between. The CDR3 consists of 13 residues. CDR1 and CDR2 from the germline V gene are LNHDA and SQIVND (reference sequence). CDR3 in DNA: TGTGCCAGTAGTGCCGTCCTTGGAGAGACCCAGTACTTC. Its translation: CASSAVLGETQYF.

This chain links TRBV6-4 with TRBJ2-1; 9 bases align to TRBD2. The CDR3 is made up of 14 amino acids. The V gene's germline CDR1 is MRHNA and CDR2 SNTAGT. J was trimmed by 6 bases and V by 3 bases; bases with no gene match: 3. The CDR3 here is CASSEGGGANEQFF. In DNA form, the CDR3 reads TGTGCCAGCAGTGAAGGCGGGGGGGCCAATGAGCAGTTCTTC.

This chain uses TRBV27 with TRBJ2-2; TRBD1 aligns across 7 bases. This CDR3 has 18 residues. CDR1 and CDR2 (germline): MNHEY, SMNVEV (reference sequence). Unmatched junction bases numbered 13, after V lost 0 bases and J lost 6 bases. CDR3 nucleotides: TGTGCCAGCAGTTTATCCGTTGTGAGGGGGCGCGGTTCCGGGGAGCTGTTTTTT. Protein sequence: CASSLSVVRGRGSGELFF.

The sample holds one count of this clone. This rearrangement joins TRBV11-3 to TRBJ2-5, with D possibly matching TRBD2 (5 bases). The CDR3 extends over 14 amino acids. CDR1 is SGHNT, CDR2 YENEEA, per germline. V lost 5 bases and J lost 0, with 10 bases in between. CDR3 sequence reads: CASSPGGYQETQYF. The CDR3 region has the DNA TGTGCCAGCAGCCCGGGCGGGTACCAAGAGACCCAGTACTTC. The full variable domain, with the rest looked up from reference TRBV11-3 and TRBJ2-5, is EAGVVQSPRYKIIEKKQPVAFWCNPISGHNTLYWYLQNLGQGPELLIRYENEEAVDDSQLPKDRFSAERLKGVDSTLKIQPAELGDSAVYLCASSPGGYQETQYFGPGTRLLVL.

The chain couples TRBV6-5 to TRBJ1-5; D remains unclear. CDR3 length: 13 residues. V gave up 7 bases and J gave up 7 bases, with 14 bases separating them. Germline CDR1 reads MNHEY; CDR2 reads SVGAGI. CDR3 DNA: TGTGCCAGCAAAGGGCAGGAGGGACAGCCCCAGCATTTT. Translated: CASKGQEGQPQHF.

V gene TRBV4-1 combines with J gene TRBJ2-2; 8 positions match TRBD2. V lost 0 bases, J lost 7 bases, and 7 bases stayed unmatched. The length of the CDR3 is 16 residues. CDR1 and CDR2 from the germline V gene are MGHRA and YSYEKL. DNA of the CDR3: TGCGCCAGCAGCCAAGAAGGCGGGGGGCCTTTCGGGGAGCTGTTTTTT. Its protein is CASSQEGGGPFGELFF.